This TCR beta chain was identified in a study of cytotoxic CD8 clonotypes in ibrutinib-treated CLL. The wider study: Patients: roughly twelve relapsed/refractory, some 15 treatment-naive, under 18 IGHV unmutated. Treatment had run for a median roughly 13 months, range 6 to 36, when response samples were taken. Sample averages reached about 260,000 productive templates and 94,082 productive rearrangements.

Researchers set a sequencing depth target of 1 in 200,000 to 1 in 1 million T cells. TCRdb's table, derived via immunoSEQ multiplex PCR, lists solely in-frame clones and lacks some. The table includes approximately 45,000 clones, almost 70% detected once. This clone was found a few times. CDR1 and CDR2 from the germline V gene are LGHNA and YNFKEQ. CDR3 size: 13 residues. Deletions cut 4 bases from V and 2 bases from J, with 9 bases between. This receptor was obtained from a human donor with chronic lymphocytic leukemia. The chain is built from TRBV4-2 and TRBJ2-7; D tentatively reads TRBD1 or TRBD2 (5 bases each). Sequences were derived from PBMCs, sampled after 12 months of ibrutinib treatment. CDR3 DNA sequence: TGTGCCAGCAGCCGGGACCGGGCCTACGAGCAGTACTTC. Translation: CASSRDRAYEQYF.